This note documents a single TCR beta chain sequence. The authors prepared UMI-labeled TRB cDNA libraries by 5' RACE. TCRdb processed the 5' RACE reads again and assigns one entry to each CDR3 protein, with no DNA. The sample totals about 46,000 distinct CDR3 sequences. This record comes from a study of CXCR3-negative and CXCR3-positive naive CD8 T cells. Naive CD8+ T cells showed a CD45RO-CCR7+CD27+CD95- phenotype. Sequenced material: naive CXCR3- CD8+ T cells from blood. As to subset: CD45RO-CCR7+CD27+CD95- naive CD8+ T cells lacking CXCR3 (TNR3-). The receptor was isolated from a human donor in good health. Some clones in this sample may be carry-over from other donors' samples.

CDR3 loop: CASSERSSYNEQFF. V usage is TRBV28 and J usage is TRBJ2-1. CDR3 length equals 14 residues. Germline V CDR1 and CDR2: MDHEN, SYDVKM.